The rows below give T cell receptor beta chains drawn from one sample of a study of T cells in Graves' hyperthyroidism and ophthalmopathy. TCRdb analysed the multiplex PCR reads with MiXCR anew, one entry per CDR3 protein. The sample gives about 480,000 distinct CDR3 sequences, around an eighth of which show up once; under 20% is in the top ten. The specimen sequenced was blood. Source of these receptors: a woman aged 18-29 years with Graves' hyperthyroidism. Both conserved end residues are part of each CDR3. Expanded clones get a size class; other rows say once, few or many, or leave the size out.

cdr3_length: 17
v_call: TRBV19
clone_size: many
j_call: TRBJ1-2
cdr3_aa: CASKFHTVTTANYGYTF

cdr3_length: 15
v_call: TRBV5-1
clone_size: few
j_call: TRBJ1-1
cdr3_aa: CASSLEGGSLSEAFF

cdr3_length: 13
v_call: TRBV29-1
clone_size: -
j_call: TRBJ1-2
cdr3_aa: CSVVLVQSYGYTF

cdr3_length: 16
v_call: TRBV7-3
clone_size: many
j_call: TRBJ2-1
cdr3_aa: CASSLKARVTSNEQFF

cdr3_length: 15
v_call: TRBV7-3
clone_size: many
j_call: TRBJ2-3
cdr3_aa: CASSVTLGTADTQYF

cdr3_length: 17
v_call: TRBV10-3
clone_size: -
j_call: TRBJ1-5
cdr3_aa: CAIRDGSRTGSNQPQHF

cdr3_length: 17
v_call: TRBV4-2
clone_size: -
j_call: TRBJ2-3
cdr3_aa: CASSQGKTSGRVDTQYF

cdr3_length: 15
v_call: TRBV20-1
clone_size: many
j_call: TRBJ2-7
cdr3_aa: CSARFTSGSSYEQYF

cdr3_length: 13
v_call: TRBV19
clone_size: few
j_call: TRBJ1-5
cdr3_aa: CASSTDRDQPQHF

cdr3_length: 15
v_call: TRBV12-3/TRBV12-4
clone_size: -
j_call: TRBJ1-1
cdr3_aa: CASSLAPGMGTEAFF

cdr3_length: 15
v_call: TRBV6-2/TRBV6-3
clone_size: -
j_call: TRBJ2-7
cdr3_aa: CASRGPIAAPYEQYF

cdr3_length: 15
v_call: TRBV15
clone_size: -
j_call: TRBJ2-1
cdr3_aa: CATSNTGGYYNEQFF

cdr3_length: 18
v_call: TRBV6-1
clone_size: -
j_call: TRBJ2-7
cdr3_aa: CASSEGWTSGRHTYEQYF

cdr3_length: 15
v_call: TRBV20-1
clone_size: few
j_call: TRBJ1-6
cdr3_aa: CSAQHRGYGNSPLHF

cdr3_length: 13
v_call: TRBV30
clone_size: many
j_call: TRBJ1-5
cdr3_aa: CAWRGQHNQPQHF

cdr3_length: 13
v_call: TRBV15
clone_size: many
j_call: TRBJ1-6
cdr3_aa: CATSREENSPLHF

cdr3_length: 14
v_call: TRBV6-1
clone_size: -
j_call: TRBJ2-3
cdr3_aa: CASSYRGRTDTQYF

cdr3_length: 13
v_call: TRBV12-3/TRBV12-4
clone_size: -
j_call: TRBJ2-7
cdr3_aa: CASSPPNSYEQYF

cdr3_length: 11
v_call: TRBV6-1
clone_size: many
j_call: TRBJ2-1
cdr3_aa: CASGRVDKQFF

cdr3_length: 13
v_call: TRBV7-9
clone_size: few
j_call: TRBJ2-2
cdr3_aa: CASSISVTGELFF